What follows describes a single TCR beta chain. This clonotype was found a few times. Its antigen remains unidentified. Base qualities are not provided; no much larger clone lies one nucleotide away. The sequencer listed for this sample is Illumina HiSeq 2500. Quantitative 5'-RACE with molecular barcodes was used to prepare TCR beta libraries. The paper's data handling went like this. Disease-linked TCR variants were identified with a new computational method built on a probabilistic model of VDJ rearrangement. TCRdb's own reprocessing of the public reads used fastp at Q25 and MiXCR and kept productive beta chains. Every entry covers one CDR3 protein and lists the most common genes and DNA from its rows. The V and J calls, along with clone size, are taken from TCRdb and not from the paper's own processing. The sample contains some 840,000 distinct CDR3 sequences, 12% of them found a single time. 0.51% of the sample lies in the top ten.

These data originate in a study of CD8 T cells in ankylosing spondylitis (dated by TCRdb to 2016 to 2017). Describing the broader study: To find TCR variants linked to disease, the study profiled T cell receptor beta repertoires in ankylosing spondylitis patients and healthy donors. Peripheral blood was sampled, and synovial fluid was additionally collected from ankylosing spondylitis patients. In total, the full study cohort was made up of some 110 healthy donors and 25 ankylosing spondylitis patients. On the study overall, not on this receptor specifically: Some TCR beta motif variants had previously been reported in synovial fluid and blood of reactive arthritis patients, which suggested common disease-initiation mechanisms. In peripheral blood, the disease-linked clones were found at relatively low frequencies and had a CD8+ phenotype. According to the report, matched synovial fluid samples from ankylosing spondylitis patients were significantly enriched for the disease-linked clones. Blood from ankylosing spondylitis patients appeared to be characterized by a TCR beta motif composed of about eight highly homologous amino acid variants.

CDR1 and CDR2 are drawn from the germline V gene (reference sequence): DFQATT, SNEGSKA. The CDR3 sequence holds 16 residues, the cysteine and phenylalanine included. Only CDR3 DNA remains: 48 bases, in frame from the first base. Unmatched junction bases come to 12, with V trimmed by 6 bases and J by 1 base. The chain employs TRBV20-1 and TRBJ2-3, with 8 bases in between that match TRBD2. This TCR came from a male donor with ankylosing spondylitis. The sample taken for sequencing was blood, either unsorted or a sorted T cell fraction (not recorded which). The CDR3 amino acid sequence is: CSAPPRSSGGTDTQYF. The nucleotide sequence reads as follows: TGCAGTGCCCCCCCAAGGAGTAGCGGGGGCACAGATACGCAGTATTTT.